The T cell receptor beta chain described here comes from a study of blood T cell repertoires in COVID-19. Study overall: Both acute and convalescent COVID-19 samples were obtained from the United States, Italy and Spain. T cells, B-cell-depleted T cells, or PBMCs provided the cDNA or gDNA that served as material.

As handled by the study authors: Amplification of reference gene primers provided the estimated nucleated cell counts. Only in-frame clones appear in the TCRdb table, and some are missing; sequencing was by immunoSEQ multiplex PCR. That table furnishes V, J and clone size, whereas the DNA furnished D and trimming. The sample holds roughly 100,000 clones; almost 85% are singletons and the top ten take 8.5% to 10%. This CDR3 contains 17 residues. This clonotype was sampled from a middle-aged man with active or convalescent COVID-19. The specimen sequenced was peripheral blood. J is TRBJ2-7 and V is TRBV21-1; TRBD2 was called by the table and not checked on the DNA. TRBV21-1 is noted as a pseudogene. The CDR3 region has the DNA TGTGCCAGCAGCAAAGAAGAGCGGGGGGCCCAAATCCCCGAGCAGTACTTC. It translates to CASSKEERGAQIPEQYF.